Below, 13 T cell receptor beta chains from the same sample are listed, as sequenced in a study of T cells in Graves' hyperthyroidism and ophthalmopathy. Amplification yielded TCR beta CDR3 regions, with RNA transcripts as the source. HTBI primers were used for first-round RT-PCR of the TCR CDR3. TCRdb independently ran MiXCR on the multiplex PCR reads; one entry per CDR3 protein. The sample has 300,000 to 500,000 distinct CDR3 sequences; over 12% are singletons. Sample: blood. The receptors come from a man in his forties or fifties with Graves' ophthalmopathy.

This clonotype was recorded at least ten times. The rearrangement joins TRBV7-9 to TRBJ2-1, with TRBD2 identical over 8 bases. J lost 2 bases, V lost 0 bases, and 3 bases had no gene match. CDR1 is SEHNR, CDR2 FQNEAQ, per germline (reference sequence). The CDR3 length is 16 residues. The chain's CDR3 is CASSLAISGTYNEQFF. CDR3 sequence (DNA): TGTGCCAGCAGCTTAGCTATTAGCGGGACCTACAATGAGCAGTTCTTC.

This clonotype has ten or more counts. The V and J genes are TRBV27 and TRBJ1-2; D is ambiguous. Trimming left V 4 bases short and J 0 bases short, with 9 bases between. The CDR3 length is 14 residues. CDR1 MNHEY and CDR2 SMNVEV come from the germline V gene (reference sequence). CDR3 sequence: CASSSRSSNYGYTF. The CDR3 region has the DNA TGTGCCAGCAGTTCTCGGTCCTCTAACTATGGCTACACCTTC.

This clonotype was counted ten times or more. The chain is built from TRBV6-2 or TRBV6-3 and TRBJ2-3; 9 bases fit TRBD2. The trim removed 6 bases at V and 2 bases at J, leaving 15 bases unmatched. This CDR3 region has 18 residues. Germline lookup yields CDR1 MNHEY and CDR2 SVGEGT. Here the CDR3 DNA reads TGTGCCAGCAGCAAGTCCCTGATAGCGGGAGAACTCACAGATACGCAGTATTTT. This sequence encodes CASSKSLIAGELTDTQYF.

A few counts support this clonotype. The CDR3 sequence is CSARRRLASYEQYF. The CDR3 DNA is TGCAGTGCTAGGAGAAGACTAGCCTCCTACGAGCAGTACTTC. The rearrangement links TRBV20-1 to TRBJ2-7, with 7 nucleotides matching TRBD2. The V and J ends lost 3 bases and 0 bases, in that order; junction bases with no gene match: 5. The CDR3 is 14 amino acids. Germline V lookup: CDR1 DFQATT, CDR2 SNEGSKA (reference sequence).

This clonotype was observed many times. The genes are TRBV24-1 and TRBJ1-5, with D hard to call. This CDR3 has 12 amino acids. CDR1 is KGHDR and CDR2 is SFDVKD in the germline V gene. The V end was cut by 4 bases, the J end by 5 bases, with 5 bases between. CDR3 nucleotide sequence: TGTGCCACCAGTGACCAGGATCAGCCCCAGCATTTT. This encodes CATSDQDQPQHF.

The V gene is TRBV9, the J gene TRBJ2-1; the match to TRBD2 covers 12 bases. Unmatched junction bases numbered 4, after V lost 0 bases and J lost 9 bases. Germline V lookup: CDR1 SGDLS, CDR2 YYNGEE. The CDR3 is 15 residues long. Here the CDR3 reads CASSVGLAGDPEQFF. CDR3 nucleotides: TGTGCCAGCAGCGTAGGACTAGCGGGAGATCCTGAGCAGTTCTTC.

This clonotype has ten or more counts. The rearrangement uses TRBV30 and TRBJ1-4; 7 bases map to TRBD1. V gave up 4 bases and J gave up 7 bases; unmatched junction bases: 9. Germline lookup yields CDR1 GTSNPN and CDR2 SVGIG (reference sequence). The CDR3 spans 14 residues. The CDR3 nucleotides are TGTGCCTGGATGACGACAGGGAAGGGTGAAAAACTGTTTTTT. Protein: CAWMTTGKGEKLFF.

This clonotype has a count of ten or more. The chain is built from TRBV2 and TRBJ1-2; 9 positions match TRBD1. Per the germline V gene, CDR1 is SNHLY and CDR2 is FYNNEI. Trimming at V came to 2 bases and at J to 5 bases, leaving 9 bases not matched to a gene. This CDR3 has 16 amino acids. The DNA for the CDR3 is TGTGCCAGCAGTGAAACAGACAGGGGGTATCTGTATGGCTACACCTTC. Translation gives CASSETDRGYLYGYTF.

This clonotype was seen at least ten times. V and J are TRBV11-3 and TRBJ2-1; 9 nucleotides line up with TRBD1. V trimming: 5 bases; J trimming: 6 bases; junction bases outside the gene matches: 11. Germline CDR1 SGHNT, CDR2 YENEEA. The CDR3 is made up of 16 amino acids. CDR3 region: CASSIRPGQGLNEQFF. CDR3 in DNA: TGTGCCAGCAGCATACGACCGGGACAGGGTCTCAATGAGCAGTTCTTC.

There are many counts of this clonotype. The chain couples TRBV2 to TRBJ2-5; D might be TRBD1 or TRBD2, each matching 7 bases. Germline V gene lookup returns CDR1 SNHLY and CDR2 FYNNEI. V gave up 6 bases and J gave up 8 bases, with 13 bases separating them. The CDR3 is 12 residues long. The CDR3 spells CASSGGTVTQYF. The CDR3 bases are TGTGCCAGCAGCGGGGGGACAGTAACCCAGTACTTC.

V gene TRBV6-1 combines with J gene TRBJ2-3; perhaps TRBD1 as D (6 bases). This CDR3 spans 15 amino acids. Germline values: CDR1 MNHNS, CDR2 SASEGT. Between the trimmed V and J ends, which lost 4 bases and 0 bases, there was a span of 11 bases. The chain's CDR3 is CASSVDSTSTDTQYF. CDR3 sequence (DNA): TGTGCCAGCAGTGTGGACAGTACTAGCACAGATACGCAGTATTTT.

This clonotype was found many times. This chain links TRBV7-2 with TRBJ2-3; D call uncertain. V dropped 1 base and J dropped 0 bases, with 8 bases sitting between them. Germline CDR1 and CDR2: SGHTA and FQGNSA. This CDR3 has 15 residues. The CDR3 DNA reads TGTGCCAGCAGCTTAGGTTTTAGTAGCACAGATACGCAGTATTTT. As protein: CASSLGFSSTDTQYF.

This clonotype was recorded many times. CDR3 in amino acids: CASARQGYNEQFF. The CDR3 DNA follows: TGTGCCAGCGCTAGACAGGGCTACAATGAGCAGTTCTTC. The rearrangement joins TRBV27 to TRBJ2-1, with TRBD1 identical over 7 bases. The V gene's germline CDR1 is MNHEY and CDR2 SMNVEV (reference sequence). Trimming cost V 8 bases and J 3 bases; bases outside gene matches: 4. There are 13 residues in the CDR3.